This paragraph covers one T cell receptor beta chain sequence. The specificity of this receptor is unknown. No much larger clonotype is one base removed from it; base qualities were not supplied. These data are taken from a study of shared clonotypes between healthy human individuals (dated by TCRdb to 2019 to 2021). Some background on the complete study: The cohort comprised a couple of women and three men aged 18 to 49 years. Between about 0.85 and 8.9 billion PBMCs per donor were obtained by leukapheresis. To increase sequencing depth and limit assay-specific biases, TCR repertoire library preparation and sequencing were carried out by different laboratories using diverse techniques. To estimate repertoire size and how much clonotypes are shared between individuals, the study performed deep sequencing of blood TCR repertoires from a handful of healthy adults. For each donor, three plates each were used for CD4 naive and CD4 memory, two plates were used for CD8 naive, and one plate was used for CD8 memory. The study at large found these results: Across a handful of donors, approximately 4.9% of naive CD4, more than 3% of naive CD8, about 2% of memory CD4, and 0.4% of memory CD8 clonotypes were shared. Naive subsets generally had larger estimated clonotype richness than memory subsets did. The genetic and exposure-history diversity represented was limited by the small number of donors. Pairwise subsampling led to the expectation that sequencing depth would affect the degree of clonotype sharing among donors. Compared with non-shared clonotypes, the clonotypes found in all four sorted-subset donors had higher generation probabilities. Incomplete sequencing was indicated by rarefaction of sorted-subset datasets, despite the large sequencing depth. Sampling was limited to blood, and TCR repertoires in tissue likely differ from TCR repertoires in blood.

CD8 naive samples were obtained by positive selection for CCR7 among CD45RO-negative cells, yielding a CD45RA+CCR7+ population from which TemRA cells were excluded. Healthy HIV-negative adults with no recently reported acute infections or vaccinations were included as donors. Every donor was a Caucasian adult residing in Nashville, Tennessee, USA. Blood was obtained by leukapheresis, after which PBMCs were separated by Ficoll-Histopaque density gradient centrifugation and cryopreserved in liquid nitrogen vapor phase. Analytical flow cytometry was used to check the purity and quantity of every magnetically sorted T cell population. Genomic DNA was isolated from every sorted fraction and measured by UV absorbance on a Nanodrop 2000c. TCR CDR3 regions were amplified from genomic DNA by multiplex PCR using the deep immunoSEQ assay. For each cell subset, the extracted genomic DNA was distributed evenly across all wells of several immunoSEQ 96-well plates, and each plate served as one replicate. For sorted subsets, 150 to 200 ng genomic DNA, equal to 30,000 to 35,000 T cell genomes, was loaded into each replicate PCR. Purified libraries were quantified with a Qubit 3.0 fluorometer, sized on a Bioanalyzer 2100, and re-quantified with the KAPA Library Quantification kit. A separate single-read 150-cycle Illumina NextSeq 550 flow cell was used to sequence each immunoSEQ 96-well plate. On the authors' methods: Because the immunoSEQ output held only junctional sequences and lacked quality scores, the filtering could not match the filtering applied to full-length reads. Sequences were annotated with PyIR, a Python wrapper for IgBLAST v1.9, and V/J genes and CDR3 were assigned using IMGT germline references. Reads were removed for weak V/J assignments (E-value above 1e-6), missing CDR3, stop codons, out-of-frame junctions, or ambiguous translated residues. V3J clonotypes were defined by identical inferred V gene, J gene, and CDR3 amino acid sequence. To compute the percentage overlap between repertoires, the number of shared unique clonotypes was divided by the size of the smaller repertoire. Three approaches were used to assess repertoire richness: RTK rarefaction, the Chao1 estimator, and Recon v2.1 estimates of unobserved clonotypes. OLGA was used to compute generation probabilities for all TCRbeta clonotypes that the gDNA method yielded from a few donors. Not all clones reach the TCRdb copy of this immuneACCESS table, which keeps in-frame sequences only. Checked studies attribute under half of the gap to unresolved V genes and leave the rest unexplained. That table is the source of V, J and clone size, and D and trimming were worked out from the DNA. Counted in this sample were hundreds of thousands of clones; over 90% of them appeared once. The ten most abundant clones make up more than 20% of the sample.

CDR1 and CDR2 are read off the germline V gene as WSHSY and SAAADI. The CDR3 numbers 15 residues from cysteine through phenylalanine. The CDR3 DNA has 45 bases and is translated from base 1. V gives up 8 bases and J gives up 8 bases, and the segment between their germline ends measures 22 bases. Sequencing input: naive CD8+ T cells sorted from blood. Interpreted using the paper, the cell subset or site label stands for: CD45RA+CCR7+. The chain uses TRBV10-2 and TRBJ2-1; the D match is possibly TRBD1 or TRBD2, with 5 bases aligned in each. This clonotype was obtained from a young man in good health. At the DNA level, the sequence is TGCGCCAGCCGCTTACATGGGGAGAGGGGCGATGAGCAGTTCTTC. Translation gives CASRLHGERGDEQFF.